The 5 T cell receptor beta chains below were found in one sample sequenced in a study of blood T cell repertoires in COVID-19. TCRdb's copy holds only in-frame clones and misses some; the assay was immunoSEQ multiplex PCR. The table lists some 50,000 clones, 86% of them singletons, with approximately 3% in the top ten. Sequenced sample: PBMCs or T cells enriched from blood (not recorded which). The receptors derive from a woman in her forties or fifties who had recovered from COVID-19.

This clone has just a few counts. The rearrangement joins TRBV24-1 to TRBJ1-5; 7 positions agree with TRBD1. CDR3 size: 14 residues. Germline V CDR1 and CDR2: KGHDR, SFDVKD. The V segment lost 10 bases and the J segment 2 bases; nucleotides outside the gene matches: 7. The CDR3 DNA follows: TGTGCCACTCAGGGGGGCCTTGGCAATCAGCCCCAGCATTTT. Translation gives CATQGGLGNQPQHF.

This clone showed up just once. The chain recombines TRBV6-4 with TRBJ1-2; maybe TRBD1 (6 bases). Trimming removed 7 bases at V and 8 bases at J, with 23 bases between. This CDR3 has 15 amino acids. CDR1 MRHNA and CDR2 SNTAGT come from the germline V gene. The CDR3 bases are TGTGCCAGCACTGCCACGGACAGACCCGACCTCGGCTACACCTTC. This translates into CASTATDRPDLGYTF.

CDR3 nucleotides: TGTGCCAGTTGCCCCCTCAGCGGGAGGGACTACAATGAGCAGTTCTTC. It yields the protein CASCPLSGRDYNEQFF. The chain employs TRBV19 and TRBJ2-1; TRBD2 matches 10 bases. Germline CDR1 is LNHDA and CDR2 is SQIVND (reference sequence). This CDR3 is 16 amino acids long. J gave up 3 bases and V 8 bases, and 10 bases lay outside the gene matches.

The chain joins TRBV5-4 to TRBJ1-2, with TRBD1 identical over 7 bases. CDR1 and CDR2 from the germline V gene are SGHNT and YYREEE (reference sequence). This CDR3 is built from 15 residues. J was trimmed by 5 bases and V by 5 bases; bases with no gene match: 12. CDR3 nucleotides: TGTGCCAGCAGAGACCCGGCGGGACAGCCATATGGCTACACCTTC. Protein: CASRDPAGQPYGYTF.

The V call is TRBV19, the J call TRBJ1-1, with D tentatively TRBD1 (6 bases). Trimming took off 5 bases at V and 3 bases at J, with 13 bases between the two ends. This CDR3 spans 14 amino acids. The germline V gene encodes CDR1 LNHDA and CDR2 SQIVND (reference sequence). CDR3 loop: CASSSQGYYTEAFF. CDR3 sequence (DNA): TGTGCCAGTAGTTCCCAGGGGTATTACACTGAAGCTTTCTTT.